This T cell receptor (beta chain) was sequenced for a study of vaccination effects on CD4 cells after COVID-19 (dated by TCRdb to between 2022 and 2023). Study-level background: Across the study, the median time from the second dose to post-vaccine sampling was 72 days (range 14 to 241). SARS-CoV-2 spike-specific CD4+ TCR repertoires from before and after mRNA vaccination were compared in COVID-19 convalescent patients and in infection-naive vaccine recipients. Altogether, 10 COVID-19 convalescent patients and several SARS-CoV-2-naive healthy vaccine recipients made up the full study. In the study, cultures from other donors were sequenced using the Oncomine TCR Beta short-read assay on an Illumina iSeq 100.

To identify antigen-specific CD4+ T cell clonotypes by their expansion, the ViraFEST assay first stimulated PBMC with viral peptide pools and then applied TCR sequencing. After less than eleven days of culture, CD4+ T cells were isolated with the EasySep CD4+ T cell isolation kit. Each participant got two doses of an mRNA SARS-CoV-2 vaccine, either BNT162b2 or mRNA-1273. Negative nucleocapsid antibody results before and after vaccination confirmed that the healthy vaccine recipients had no prior SARS-CoV-2 infection. Each well held two million PBMC cultured in IMDM containing 5% human AB serum, 9.5 to 10 IU/ml IL-2 and gentamicin, along with 8 to 10 ug/ml peptides. On days 3 and 7, half of the culture medium was replaced with fresh IL-2-containing medium. Each peptide stimulation condition was cultured in triplicate wells unless otherwise noted. PBMC were separated from whole blood using Ficoll-Paque Plus gradient centrifugation and were then either cryopreserved at -140C or used fresh. The spike proteins of SARS-CoV-2 and of the common cold coronaviruses HCoV-NL63, HCoV-OC43 and HCoV-229E were spanned by overlapping peptide pools. The QIAamp micro DNA kit was used to extract genomic DNA from the cultured CD4+ T cells.

For this chain, trimming is 0 bases at the V end and 3 bases at the J end, and the number of junction bases without a gene match is 7. From the cysteine through the phenylalanine, the CDR3 covers 18 amino acids. The kept DNA is CDR3 alone, 54 bases in frame from the first base. Per the germline V gene (reference sequence), LGHDT is the CDR1 and YNNKEL is the CDR2. Broad study findings and their caveats: In healthy vaccine recipients, vaccine-induced clones were almost all SARS-CoV-2 mono-reactive, with only 1 of 255 cross-reactive with common cold coronaviruses. Only a small number of convalescent patients were included, and no early post-infection timepoints were available, which limited the study. Marked clonal contraction was observed in both infection-induced and vaccine-induced clones at late post-vaccination timepoints, consistent with waning T cell responses.

Regarding this clone: Its target antigen remains unknown. Per-base qualities were not stored, and no clone one base away is much larger.

The library was made by the immunoSEQ multiplex PCR assay. DNA from the CD4+ T cells that had been cultured and isolated underwent TCR beta CDR3 sequencing. The source study handled its data this way. The analysis removed non-productive TCR sequences, trimmed reads to the CDR3 region, and retained only CDR3s that were 7 or more amino acids long. The MANAFEST web app was used to pick out antigen-specific clonotypes by comparing their expansion in peptide wells with that in reference cultures. To be called positive, a clone needed expansion at FDR<0.05 compared with the reference and with all other wells, an odds ratio greater than 5, and a frequency greater than 0.1% in two replicate wells. Cross-reactive clonotypes were defined as significantly expanded in SARS-CoV-2 spike wells and in at least one common cold coronavirus spike condition. CDR3 similarity was assessed by Levenshtein distance using the stringdist R package, and unrooted trees were constructed with ape in R 3.6.1. As stored in TCRdb, this immuneACCESS dataset retains in-frame rearrangements with V and J assigned. A fraction of the clones does not appear; measured against another copy, unresolved V genes explain less than half of the discrepancy, and the remainder lacks a known reason. V and J calls and clone size are given by that table; D and trimming were obtained from the DNA. This sample holds some 74,000 clones; 70% to 90% were observed only once. The ten largest clones capture 1.2% of the sample.

This clonotype was sampled from a human donor who received a COVID-19 vaccine. The chain joins TRBV3-1 (or the pseudogene TRBV3-2) to TRBJ2-5, with 13 bases in between that match TRBD2. The material was CD4+ T cells from PBMCs cultured with HCoV-229E spike peptides, obtained after COVID-19 vaccination. This specimen's cell subset or site label, per the study, means: HCoV-229E spike overlapping peptide pool stimulation. Read as DNA, the sequence is TGTGCCAGCAGCCAAGAAGATTTGGGGACTAGCGGGGAAGAGACCCAGTACTTC. Its protein reads: CASSQEDLGTSGEETQYF.